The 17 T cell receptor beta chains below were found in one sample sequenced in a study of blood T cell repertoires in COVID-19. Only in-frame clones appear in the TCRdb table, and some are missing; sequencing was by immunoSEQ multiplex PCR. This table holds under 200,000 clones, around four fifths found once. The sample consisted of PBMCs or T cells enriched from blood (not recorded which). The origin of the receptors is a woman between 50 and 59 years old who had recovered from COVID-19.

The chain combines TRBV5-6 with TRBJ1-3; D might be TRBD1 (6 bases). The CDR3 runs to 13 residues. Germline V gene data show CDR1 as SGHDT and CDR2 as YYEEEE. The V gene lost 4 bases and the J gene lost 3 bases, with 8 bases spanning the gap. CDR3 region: CASSPGVGNTIYF. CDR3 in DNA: TGTGCCAGCAGCCCAGGGGTTGGAAACACCATATATTTT.

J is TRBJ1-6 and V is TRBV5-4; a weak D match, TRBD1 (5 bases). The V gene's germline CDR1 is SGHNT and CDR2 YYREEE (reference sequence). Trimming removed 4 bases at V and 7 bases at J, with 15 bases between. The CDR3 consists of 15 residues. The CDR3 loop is CASSPGGTSNSPLHF. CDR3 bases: TGTGCCAGCAGCCCGGGAGGGACTTCGAATTCACCCCTCCACTTT.

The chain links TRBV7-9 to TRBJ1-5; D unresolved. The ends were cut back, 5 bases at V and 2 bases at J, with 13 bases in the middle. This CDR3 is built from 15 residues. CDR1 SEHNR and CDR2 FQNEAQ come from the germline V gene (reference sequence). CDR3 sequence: CASSRPGEGNQPQHF. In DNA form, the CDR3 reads TGTGCCAGCAGCCGGCCCGGGGAAGGCAATCAGCCCCAGCATTTT.

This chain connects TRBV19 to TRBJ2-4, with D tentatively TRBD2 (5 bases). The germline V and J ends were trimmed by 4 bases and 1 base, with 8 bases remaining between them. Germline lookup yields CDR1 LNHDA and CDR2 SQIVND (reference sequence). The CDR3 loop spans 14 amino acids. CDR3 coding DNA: TGTGCCAGTAGTAACGGGGTGGCCAAAAACATTCAGTACTTC. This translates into CASSNGVAKNIQYF.

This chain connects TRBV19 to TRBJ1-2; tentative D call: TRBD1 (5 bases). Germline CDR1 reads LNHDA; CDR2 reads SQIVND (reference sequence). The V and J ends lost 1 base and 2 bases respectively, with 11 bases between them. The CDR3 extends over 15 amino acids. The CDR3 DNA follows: TGTGCCAGTAGTATAGTCCAGGGCAGGAACTATGGCTACACCTTC. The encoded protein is CASSIVQGRNYGYTF. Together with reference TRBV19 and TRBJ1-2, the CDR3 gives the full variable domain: DGGITQSPKYLFRKEGQNVTLSCEQNLNHDAMYWYRQDPGQGLRLIYYSQIVNDFQKGDIAEGYSVSREKKESFPLTVTSAQKNPTAFYLCASSIVQGRNYGYTFGSGTRLTVV.

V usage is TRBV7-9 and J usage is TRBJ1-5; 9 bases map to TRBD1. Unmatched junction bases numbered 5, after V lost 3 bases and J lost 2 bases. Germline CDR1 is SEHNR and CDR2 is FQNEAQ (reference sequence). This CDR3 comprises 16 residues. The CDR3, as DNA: TGTGCCAGCAGCTTCTATAGGACAGGGGGCAATCAGCCCCAGCATTTT. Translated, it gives CASSFYRTGGNQPQHF.

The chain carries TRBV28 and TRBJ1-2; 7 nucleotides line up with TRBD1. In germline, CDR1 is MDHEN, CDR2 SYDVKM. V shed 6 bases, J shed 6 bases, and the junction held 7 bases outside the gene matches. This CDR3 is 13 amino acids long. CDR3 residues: CASSNRQGHGYTF. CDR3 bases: TGTGCCAGCAGCAATAGACAGGGTCATGGCTACACCTTC.

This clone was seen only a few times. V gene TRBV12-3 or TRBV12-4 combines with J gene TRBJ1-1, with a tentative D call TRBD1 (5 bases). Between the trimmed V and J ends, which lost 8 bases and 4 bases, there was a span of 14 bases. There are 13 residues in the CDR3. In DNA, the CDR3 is TGTGCCAGCCAGAGTATCCAGGGCACTGAAGCTTTCTTT. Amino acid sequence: CASQSIQGTEAFF.

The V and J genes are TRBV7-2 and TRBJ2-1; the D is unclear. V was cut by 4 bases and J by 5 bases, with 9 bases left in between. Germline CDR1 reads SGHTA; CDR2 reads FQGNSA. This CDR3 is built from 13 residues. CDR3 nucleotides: TGTGCCAGCAGCTGGTCCCAGGACAATGAGCAGTTCTTC. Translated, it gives CASSWSQDNEQFF.

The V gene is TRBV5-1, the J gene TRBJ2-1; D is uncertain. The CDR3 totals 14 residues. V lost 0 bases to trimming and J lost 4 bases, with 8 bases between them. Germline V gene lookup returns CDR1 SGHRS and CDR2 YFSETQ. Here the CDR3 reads CASSLDRKYNEQFF. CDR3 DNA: TGCGCCAGCAGCTTGGACAGAAAATACAATGAGCAGTTCTTC.

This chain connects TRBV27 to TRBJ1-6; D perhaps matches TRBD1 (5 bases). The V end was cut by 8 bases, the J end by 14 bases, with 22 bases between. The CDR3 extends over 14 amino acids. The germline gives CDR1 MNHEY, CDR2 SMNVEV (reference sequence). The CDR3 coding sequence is TGTGCCAGCGGTTCGGGGGGGGGTCTAAGGGCCCTCCACTTT. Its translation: CASGSGGGLRALHF.

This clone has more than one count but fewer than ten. The CDR3 sequence is CASSRDSPGEAFF. The CDR3 DNA is TGTGCCAGCAGCCGGGACTCTCCGGGTGAAGCTTTCTTT. This rearrangement joins TRBV9 to TRBJ1-1, with a possible D match to TRBD1 (5 bases). This CDR3 comprises 13 residues. Germline V gives CDR1 SGDLS, CDR2 YYNGEE. V was clipped by 4 bases and J by 7 bases, with 14 bases between them.

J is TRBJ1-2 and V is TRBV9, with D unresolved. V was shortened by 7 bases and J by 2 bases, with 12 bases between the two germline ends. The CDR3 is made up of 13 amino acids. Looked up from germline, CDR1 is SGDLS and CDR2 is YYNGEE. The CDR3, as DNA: TGTGCCAGCTCAGAGGGTCTCAACTATGGCTACACCTTC. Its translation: CASSEGLNYGYTF.

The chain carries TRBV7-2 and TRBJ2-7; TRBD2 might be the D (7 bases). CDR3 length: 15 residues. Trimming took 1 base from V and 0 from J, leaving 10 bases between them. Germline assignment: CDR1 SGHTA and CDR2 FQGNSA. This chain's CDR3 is CASSLGGGFSYEQYV. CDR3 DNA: TGTGCCAGCAGCTTAGGCGGGGGCTTCTCCTACGAGCAGTACGTC.

The CDR3 sequence: CASSSRDRNTEAFF. CDR3 sequence (DNA): TGTGCCAGCAGCTCCCGGGACAGGAACACTGAAGCTTTCTTT. The chain links TRBV9 to TRBJ1-1, with 7 positions matching TRBD1. V lost 4 bases, J lost 1 base, and 4 bases stayed unmatched. The CDR3 totals 14 residues. The germline V gene encodes CDR1 SGDLS and CDR2 YYNGEE.

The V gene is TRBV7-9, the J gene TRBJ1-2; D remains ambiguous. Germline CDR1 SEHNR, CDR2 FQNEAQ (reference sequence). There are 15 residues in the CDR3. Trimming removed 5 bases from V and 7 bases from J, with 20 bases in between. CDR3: CASSHNLWGGGGYTF. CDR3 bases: TGTGCCAGCAGCCATAATCTATGGGGAGGCGGTGGCTACACCTTC.

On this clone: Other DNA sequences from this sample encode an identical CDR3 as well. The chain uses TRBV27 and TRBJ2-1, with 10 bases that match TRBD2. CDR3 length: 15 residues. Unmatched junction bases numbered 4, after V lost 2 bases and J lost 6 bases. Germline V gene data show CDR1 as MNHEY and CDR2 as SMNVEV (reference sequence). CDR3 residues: CASSLGTSGTNEQFF. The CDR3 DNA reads TGTGCCAGCAGTTTAGGAACTAGCGGGACCAATGAGCAGTTCTTC.